This T cell receptor (beta chain) was found in a study of blood T cell repertoires in COVID-19. Study-wide context: Acute and convalescent COVID-19 specimens originated in the United States, Italy and Spain. T cells, B-cell-depleted T cells, or PBMCs supplied cDNA or gDNA.

In the original processing: Estimated nucleated cell counts came from reference gene primer amplification. This table comes from immunoSEQ multiplex PCR, and its TCRdb copy is limited to in-frame clones, with some not included. V, J and clone size are taken as reported in that table, and D and trimming were inferred from the DNA itself. The table has more than 140,000 clones, 70% to 90% seen once. V lost 2 bases to trimming and J lost 0 bases, with 9 bases between them. Germline V gene data show CDR1 as SGHTA and CDR2 as FQGNSA. The CDR3 is made up of 15 amino acids. The TCR originated in a woman in her fifties or sixties with acute or convalescent COVID-19. The specimen sequenced was peripheral blood. The chain is built from TRBV7-2 and TRBJ2-3; TRBD1 might be the D (6 bases). The CDR3 sequence: CASSLLGASTDTQYF. CDR3 in DNA: TGTGCCAGCAGCTTACTGGGGGCCAGCACAGATACGCAGTATTTT.